The next 20 T cell receptor beta chains were all read from a single sample in a study of patients and donors after allogeneic stem cell transplantation. TCRdb reprocessed the RT-PCR reads via MiXCR and lists one record per CDR3 protein. The data show 920,000 or so distinct CDR3 sequences, more than 15% seen once. Sequencing input: blood, either unsorted or a sorted T cell fraction (not recorded which). The receptor source for this set is a human donor who was either an allogeneic HSCT recipient or a stem cell or donor lymphocyte infusion donor (not recorded which). It is not recorded whose cells these are; they may come from a transplant donor.

The table lists this clonotype with many counts. This chain connects TRBV24-1 to TRBJ2-2; the D is unclear. The CDR3 has 16 amino acids. The germline CDR1 and CDR2 sequences are KGHDR and SFDVKD. Trimming removed 3 bases at V and 0 bases at J, with 10 bases between. CDR3 sequence: CATSDPVYANTGELFF. CDR3 bases: TGTGCCACCAGTGATCCAGTATACGCGAACACCGGGGAGCTGTTTTTT.

The chain has TRBV9 and TRBJ2-3; D is unclear. The germline V gene encodes CDR1 SGDLS and CDR2 YYNGEE. The ends were cut back, 2 bases at V and 3 bases at J, with 10 bases in the middle. The CDR3 extends over 14 amino acids. CDR3 in DNA: TGTGCCAGCAGCGTGTCCCCCCAGACAGATACGCAGTATTTT. It translates to CASSVSPQTDTQYF.

Many counts were recorded for this clonotype. V and J are TRBV20-1 and TRBJ1-3; possible D gene TRBD1, 5 bases. This CDR3 is 17 amino acids long. Germline assignment: CDR1 DFQATT and CDR2 SNEGSKA (reference sequence). V was clipped by 4 bases and J by 1 base, with 20 bases between them. CDR3 sequence reads: CSATDPGRRKSGNTIYF. The CDR3 nucleotides read TGCAGTGCTACCGACCCGGGACGCCGAAAGTCTGGAAACACCATATATTTT.

A few counts support this clonotype. This chain connects TRBV9 to TRBJ2-5, with 9 nucleotides matching TRBD2. The CDR3 consists of 15 residues. Trimming took 2 bases from V and 3 from J; bases not matched to a gene: 5. Germline CDR1 reads SGDLS; CDR2 reads YYNGEE. The CDR3 reads CASSVRGGREETQYF. CDR3 sequence (DNA): TGTGCCAGCAGCGTTCGCGGCGGGAGGGAAGAGACCCAGTACTTC.

The chain is built from TRBV6-1 and TRBJ2-7; 10 bases align to TRBD2. V shed 8 bases, J shed 5 bases, and the junction held 9 bases outside the gene matches. The CDR3 runs to 14 residues. CDR1 is MNHNS and CDR2 is SASEGT in the germline V gene. The CDR3 bases are TGTGCCAGCGCGCTAGCGGGGGATCTAGACGAGCAGTACTTC. Residues: CASALAGDLDEQYF.

CDR3 nucleotides: TGTGCCAGCAGTTTTTCCGTACAGGGAGGGGGCTACACCTTC. It is translated as CASSFSVQGGGYTF. V gene TRBV12-3 or TRBV12-4 combines with J gene TRBJ1-2; perhaps TRBD1 as D (6 bases). This CDR3 is built from 14 residues. V lost 3 bases, J lost 8 bases, and 16 bases lay in between.

This rearrangement joins TRBV28 to TRBJ2-7; D might be TRBD2 (5 bases). Germline values: CDR1 MDHEN, CDR2 SYDVKM. This CDR3 has 13 residues. Trimming left V 6 bases short and J 4 bases short, with 13 bases between. CDR3 in DNA: TGTGCCAGCAGGCGGACTCAGTCGTACGAGCAGTACTTC. It yields the protein CASRRTQSYEQYF.

About this clonotype: The conserved phenylalanine or tryptophan is not found at the CDR3 terminus, so this likely reflects a read error. The DNA is left out, because the CDR3 cannot be placed on it with certainty; the CDR3 is given as TCRdb lists it. The V and J genes are TRBV12-3 or TRBV12-4 and TRBJ2-3; the DNA was not compared with TRBD2, the D call given in the table. The CDR3 totals 14 residues, both ends included. The chain's CDR3 is CASSLSSRLAGVGL.

The chain has TRBV18 and TRBJ1-1; D is unclear. With 3 bases removed from V and 5 bases from J, the gap between germline ends came to 16 bases. Per the germline V gene, CDR1 is KGHSH and CDR2 is LQKENI. CDR3 length: 15 residues. The CDR3 coding sequence is TGTGCCAGCTCACCTCAAGAAAAAATGGGGACTGAAGCTTTCTTT. It specifies CASSPQEKMGTEAFF. The variable domain in full, with the rest retrieved from reference TRBV18 and TRBJ1-1, is NAGVMQNPRHLVRRRGQEARLRCSPMKGHSHVYWYRQLPEEGLKFMVYLQKENIIDESGMPKERFSAEFPKEGPSILRIQQVVRGDSAAYFCASSPQEKMGTEAFFGQGTRLTVV.

The chain recombines TRBV27 with TRBJ2-7, with 12 bases that match TRBD2. Germline V gene sequence: CDR1 MNHEY, CDR2 SMNVEV (reference sequence). The CDR3 is made up of 17 amino acids. J was trimmed by 0 bases and V by 2 bases; bases with no gene match: 5. The CDR3 DNA follows: TGTGCCAGCAGTTTACGGACTAGCGGGATTAGCTCCTACGAGCAGTACTTC. It specifies CASSLRTSGISSYEQYF.

V usage is TRBV5-6 and J usage is TRBJ2-3, with D tentatively TRBD2 (6 bases). The CDR3 totals 14 residues. Germline values: CDR1 SGHDT, CDR2 YYEEEE. V was trimmed by 4 bases and J by 5 bases, leaving 14 bases between them. The CDR3: CASSTGTGEDTQYF. CDR3 nucleotide sequence: TGTGCCAGCAGCACGGGGACGGGGGAAGATACGCAGTATTTT.

This clonotype was found many times. V is TRBV12-3 or TRBV12-4 and J is TRBJ2-5, with 7 bases fitting TRBD2. The CDR3 runs to 15 residues. The V segment lost 4 bases and the J segment 4 bases; nucleotides outside the gene matches: 9. The CDR3 loop is CASSYRTGGGETQYF. The CDR3 DNA reads as TGTGCCAGCAGTTACCGGACTGGCGGGGGAGAGACCCAGTACTTC.

This chain links TRBV4-1 with TRBJ2-2, with D perhaps matching TRBD2 (6 bases). V was pared by 4 bases and J by 5 bases, with 11 bases between. The CDR3 covers 14 residues. CDR1 MGHRA and CDR2 YSYEKL come from the germline V gene. The CDR3 DNA reads TGCGCCAGCAGCCGAGGAGGGACGACCGGGGAGCTGTTTTTT. It translates to CASSRGGTTGELFF.

This clonotype appeared a few times. The CDR3 sequence is CASSESTAQETQYF. The CDR3 bases are TGTGCCAGCAGTGAATCCACAGCACAAGAGACCCAGTACTTC. The chain combines TRBV25-1 with TRBJ2-5; no firm D call. With 1 base removed from V and 2 bases from J, the gap between germline ends came to 8 bases. Germline CDR1 is MGHDK and CDR2 is SYGVNS. This CDR3 contains 14 residues.

V usage is TRBV2 and J usage is TRBJ2-7, with D perhaps assigned TRBD1 or TRBD2 (6 bases each). This CDR3 has 17 amino acids. Germline V gene lookup returns CDR1 SNHLY and CDR2 FYNNEI. Trimming took off 7 bases at V and 0 bases at J, with 22 bases between the two ends. DNA for the CDR3: TGTGCCAGCATCCAAGGGGGTTTAGGGAGGCCCTCCTACGAGCAGTACTTC. It encodes CASIQGGLGRPSYEQYF.

J is TRBJ2-2 and V is TRBV5-6; 7 bases map to TRBD1. Per the germline V gene, CDR1 is SGHDT and CDR2 is YYEEEE. This CDR3 has 15 amino acids. With V trimmed by 4 bases and J by 2 bases, 5 bases remained unmatched. CDR3 DNA sequence: TGTGCCAGCAGCCGGGACAGCTTAAACACCGGGGAGCTGTTTTTT. Amino acid sequence: CASSRDSLNTGELFF. The whole variable domain, remainder taken from reference TRBV5-6 and TRBJ2-2, is DAGVTQSPTHLIKTRGQQVTLRCSPKSGHDTVSWYQQALGQGPQFIFQYYEEEERQRGNFPDRFSGHQFPNYSSELNVNALLLGDSALYLCASSRDSLNTGELFFGEGSRLTVL.

V is TRBV4-1 and J is TRBJ2-3; 7 positions match TRBD1. This CDR3 contains 16 residues. Per germline, CDR1 MGHRA and CDR2 YSYEKL. V was pared by 1 base and J by 4 bases, with 8 bases of the junction left unmatched. CDR3 residues: CASSQVNTGDPDTQYF. Written as DNA, the CDR3 is TGCGCCAGCAGCCAAGTGAATACAGGGGACCCAGATACGCAGTATTTT.

V usage is TRBV7-2 and J usage is TRBJ2-7; D is unclear. V lost 6 bases and J lost 6, with 15 bases in between. From germline, CDR1 is SGHTA and CDR2 FQGNSA. CDR3 length: 13 residues. This CDR3 is CASRSEAAAEQYF. The CDR3 DNA follows: TGTGCCAGCAGATCCGAGGCGGCAGCCGAGCAGTACTTC.

This clonotype was recorded many times. The chain has TRBV6-2 or TRBV6-3 and TRBJ1-1, with D unclear. Trimming shortened V by 2 bases and J by 1 base, and 17 bases separated the two germline ends. The germline gives CDR1 MNHEY, CDR2 SVGEGT. This CDR3 is built from 17 residues. CDR3 residues: CASSYVRSGLGNTEAFF. The DNA for the CDR3 is TGTGCCAGCAGTTACGTGAGGTCCGGGCTAGGGAACACTGAAGCTTTCTTT.

The J gene is TRBJ1-1, the V gene TRBV30, with TRBD1 matching over 7 bases. CDR3 length: 12 residues. Germline CDR1 reads GTSNPN; CDR2 reads SVGIG (reference sequence). J gave up 6 bases and V 3 bases, and 4 bases lay outside the gene matches. This CDR3 is CAWSPTGPEAFF. For the CDR3, the DNA is TGTGCCTGGAGCCCGACAGGGCCTGAAGCTTTCTTT.